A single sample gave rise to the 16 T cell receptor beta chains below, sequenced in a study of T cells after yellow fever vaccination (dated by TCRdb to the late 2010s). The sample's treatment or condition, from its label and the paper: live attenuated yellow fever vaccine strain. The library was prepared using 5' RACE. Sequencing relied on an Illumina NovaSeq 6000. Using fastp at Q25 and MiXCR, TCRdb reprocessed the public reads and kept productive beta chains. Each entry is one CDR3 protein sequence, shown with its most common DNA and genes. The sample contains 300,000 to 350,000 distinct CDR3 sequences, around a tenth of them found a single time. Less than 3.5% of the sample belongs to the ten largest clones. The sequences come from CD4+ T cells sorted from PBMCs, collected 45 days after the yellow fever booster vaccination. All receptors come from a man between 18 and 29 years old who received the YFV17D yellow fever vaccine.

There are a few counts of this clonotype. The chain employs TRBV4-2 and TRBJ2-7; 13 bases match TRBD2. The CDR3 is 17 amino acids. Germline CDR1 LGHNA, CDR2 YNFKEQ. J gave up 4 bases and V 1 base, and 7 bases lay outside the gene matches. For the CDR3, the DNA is TGTGCCAGCAGCCAAGGAGCCGGGACTAGCGGGATTTACGAGCAGTACTTC. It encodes CASSQGAGTSGIYEQYF.

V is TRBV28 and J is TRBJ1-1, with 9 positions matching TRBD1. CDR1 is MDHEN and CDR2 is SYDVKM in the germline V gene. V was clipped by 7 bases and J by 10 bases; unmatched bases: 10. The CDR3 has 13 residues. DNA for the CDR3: TGTGCCAGCACTACGGGACAGGGTATTGGAGCTTTCTTT. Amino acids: CASTTGQGIGAFF.

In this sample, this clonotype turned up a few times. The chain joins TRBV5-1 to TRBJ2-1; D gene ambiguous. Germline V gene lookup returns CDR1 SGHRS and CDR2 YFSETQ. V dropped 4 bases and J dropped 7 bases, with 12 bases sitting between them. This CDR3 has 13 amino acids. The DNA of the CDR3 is TGCGCCAGCAGCCCCCAACAGAAGAATGAGCAGTTCTTC. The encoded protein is CASSPQQKNEQFF.

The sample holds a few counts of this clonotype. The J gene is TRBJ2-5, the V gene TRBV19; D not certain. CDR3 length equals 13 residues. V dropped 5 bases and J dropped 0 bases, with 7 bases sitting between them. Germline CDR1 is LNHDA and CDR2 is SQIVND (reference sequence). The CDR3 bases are TGTGCCAGTAGTCGTGGGAACCAAGAGACCCAGTACTTC. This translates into CASSRGNQETQYF.

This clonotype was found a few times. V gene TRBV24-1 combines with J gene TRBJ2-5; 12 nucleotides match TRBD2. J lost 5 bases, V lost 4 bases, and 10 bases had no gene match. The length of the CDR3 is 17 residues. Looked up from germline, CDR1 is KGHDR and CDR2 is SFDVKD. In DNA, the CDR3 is TGTGCCACCAGTGAGGGGACTAGCGGGTCGGGGAGGGAGACCCAGTACTTC. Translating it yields CATSEGTSGSGRETQYF.

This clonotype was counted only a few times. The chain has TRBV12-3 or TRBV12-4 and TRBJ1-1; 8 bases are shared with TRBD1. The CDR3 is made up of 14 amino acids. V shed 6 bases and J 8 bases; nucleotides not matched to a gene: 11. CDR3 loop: CASRSDREGREAFF. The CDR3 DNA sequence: TGTGCCAGCAGATCGGACAGGGAAGGCCGAGAAGCTTTCTTT.

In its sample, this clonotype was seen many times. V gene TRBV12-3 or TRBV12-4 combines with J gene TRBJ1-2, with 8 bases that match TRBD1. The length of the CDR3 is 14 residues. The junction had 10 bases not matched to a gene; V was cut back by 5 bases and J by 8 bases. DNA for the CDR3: TGTGCCAGCAGTCTGGAAGACAGGGGATGGGGCTACACCTTC. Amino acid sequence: CASSLEDRGWGYTF.

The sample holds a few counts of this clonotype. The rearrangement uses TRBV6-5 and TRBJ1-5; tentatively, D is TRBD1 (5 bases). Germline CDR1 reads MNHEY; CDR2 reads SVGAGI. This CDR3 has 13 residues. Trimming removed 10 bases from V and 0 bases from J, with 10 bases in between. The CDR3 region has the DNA TGTGCCACGGGGACGTATAGCAATCAGCCCCAGCATTTT. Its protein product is CATGTYSNQPQHF.

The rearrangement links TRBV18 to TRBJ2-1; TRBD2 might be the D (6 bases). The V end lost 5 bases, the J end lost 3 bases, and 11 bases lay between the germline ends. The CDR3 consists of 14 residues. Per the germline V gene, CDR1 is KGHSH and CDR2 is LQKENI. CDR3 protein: CASSTNSGYNEQFF. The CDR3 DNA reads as TGTGCCAGCTCAACCAATAGCGGCTACAATGAGCAGTTCTTC. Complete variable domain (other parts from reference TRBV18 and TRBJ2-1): NAGVMQNPRHLVRRRGQEARLRCSPMKGHSHVYWYRQLPEEGLKFMVYLQKENIIDESGMPKERFSAEFPKEGPSILRIQQVVRGDSAAYFCASSTNSGYNEQFFGPGTRLTVL.

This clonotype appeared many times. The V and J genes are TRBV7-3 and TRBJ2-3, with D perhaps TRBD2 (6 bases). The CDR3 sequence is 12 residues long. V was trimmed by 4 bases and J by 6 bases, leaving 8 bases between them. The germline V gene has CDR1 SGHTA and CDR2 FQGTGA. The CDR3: CASSSGGDTQYF. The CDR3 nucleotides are TGTGCCAGCAGCTCTGGGGGGGATACGCAGTATTTT.

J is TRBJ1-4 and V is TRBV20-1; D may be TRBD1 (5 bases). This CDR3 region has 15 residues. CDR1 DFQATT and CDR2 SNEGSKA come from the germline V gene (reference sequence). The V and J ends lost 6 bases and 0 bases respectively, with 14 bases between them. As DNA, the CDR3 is TGCAGTGCCACTCGACAGATTGCAACTAATGAAAAACTGTTTTTT. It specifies CSATRQIATNEKLFF.

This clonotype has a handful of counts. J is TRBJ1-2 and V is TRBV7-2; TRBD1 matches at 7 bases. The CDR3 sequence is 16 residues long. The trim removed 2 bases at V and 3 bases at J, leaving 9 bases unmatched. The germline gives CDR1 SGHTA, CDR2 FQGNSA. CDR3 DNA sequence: TGTGCCAGCAGCTTAAACCAGGGGGTAGGGGACTATGGCTACACCTTC. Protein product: CASSLNQGVGDYGYTF.

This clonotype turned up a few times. CDR3 protein: CASSPLTFRWDDDEQYF. The CDR3 nucleotides are TGTGCCAGCTCACCACTGACCTTCCGTTGGGACGACGACGAGCAGTACTTC. V and J are TRBV18 and TRBJ2-7; D tentatively fits TRBD1 or TRBD2 (5 bases each). The CDR3 covers 17 residues. CDR1 is KGHSH, CDR2 LQKENI, per germline. V shed 1 base and J shed 5 bases, with 21 bases lying between them.

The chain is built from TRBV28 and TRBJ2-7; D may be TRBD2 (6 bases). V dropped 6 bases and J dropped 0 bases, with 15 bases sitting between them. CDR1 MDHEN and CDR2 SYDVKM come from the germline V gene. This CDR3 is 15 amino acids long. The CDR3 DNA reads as TGTGCCAGCAGCCCCGGAGGGGTGAGCTCCTACGAGCAGTACGTC. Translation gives CASSPGGVSSYEQYV.

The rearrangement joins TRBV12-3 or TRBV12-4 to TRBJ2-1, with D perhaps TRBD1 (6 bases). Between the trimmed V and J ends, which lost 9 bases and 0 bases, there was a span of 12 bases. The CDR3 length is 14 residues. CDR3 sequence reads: CASRTASSYNEQFF. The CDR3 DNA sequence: TGTGCCAGTCGGACAGCGAGCTCCTACAATGAGCAGTTCTTC.

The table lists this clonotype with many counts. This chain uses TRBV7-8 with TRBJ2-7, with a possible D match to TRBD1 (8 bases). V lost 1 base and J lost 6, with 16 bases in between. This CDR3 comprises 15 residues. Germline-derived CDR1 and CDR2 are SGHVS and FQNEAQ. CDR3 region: CASSLGRGRGSEQYV. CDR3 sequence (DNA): TGTGCCAGCAGCTTAGGCAGGGGGCGCGGGAGCGAGCAGTACGTC.